These T cell receptor beta chains were read from a single sample in a study of cytomegalovirus exposure and HLA in healthy donors. The assay was immunoSEQ multiplex PCR, and TCRdb's table has in-frame clones only and misses some. The table lists roughly 140,000 clones, about 82% of them singletons. Sequenced: PBMCs. The receptor source for this set is a man aged 25 to 40 in good health and CMV-seronegative. Each CDR3 is given with its conserved first and last residue. Each record gives: J gene, V gene, D gene, clone size, CDR3 protein, CDR3 DNA. The D gene is left open where the match is weak. Size is stated for part of the rows, as once, few or many counts, or as a class when the clone is expanded.

J: TRBJ2-1
V: TRBV5-1
D: TRBD1
size: .
CDR3: CASRPTGEYNEQFF
DNA: TGCGCCAGCAGGCCGACAGGGGAATACAATGAGCAGTTCTTC

J: TRBJ1-3
V: TRBV7-6
D: .
size: .
CDR3: CASSSHQERGAPDGNTIYF
DNA: TGTGCCAGCAGCTCGCACCAGGAACGGGGGGCGCCTGATGGAAACACCATATATTTT

J: TRBJ2-7
V: TRBV5-1
D: TRBD1
size: .
CDR3: CASSLTGGGQYF
DNA: TGCGCCAGCAGCTTGACAGGGGGCGGGCAGTACTTC

J: TRBJ2-5
V: TRBV5-4
D: .
size: once
CDR3: CASSIRGGETQYF
DNA: TGTGCCAGCAGCATCAGGGGTGGCGAGACCCAGTACTTC

J: TRBJ2-7
V: TRBV29-1
D: TRBD1
size: .
CDR3: CSVPGTGDPYEQYF
DNA: TGCAGCGTCCCCGGGACAGGGGACCCCTACGAGCAGTACTTC

J: TRBJ1-1
V: TRBV29-1
D: .
size: .
CDR3: CSVSMTQTGLGNTEAFF
DNA: TGCAGCGTGTCTATGACACAAACAGGTCTGGGGAACACTGAAGCTTTCTTT

J: TRBJ2-3
V: TRBV4-2
D: TRBD2
size: .
CDR3: CASSPSSGSKWDADTQYF
DNA: TGTGCCAGCAGCCCTTCTAGCGGGTCCAAGTGGGATGCAGATACGCAGTATTTT

J: TRBJ1-2
V: TRBV5-1
D: TRBD1
size: .
CDR3: CASSPGGRVDGYTF
DNA: TGCGCCAGCAGCCCAGGGGGCCGGGTTGATGGCTACACCTTC

J: TRBJ1-5
V: TRBV4-1
D: TRBD1
size: .
CDR3: CASSQGQSSNQPQHF
DNA: TGCGCCAGCAGCCAGGGACAGTCTAGCAATCAGCCCCAGCATTTT

J: TRBJ2-7
V: TRBV4-1
D: TRBD1
size: .
CDR3: CASSRGWGDRVSADYEQYF
DNA: TGCGCCAGCAGCCGAGGATGGGGGGACAGGGTATCGGCTGACTACGAGCAGTACTTC

J: TRBJ1-1
V: TRBV2
D: .
size: once
CDR3: CASSATPTGEAFF
DNA: TGTGCCAGCAGTGCTACCCCGACAGGCGAAGCTTTCTTT

J: TRBJ1-1
V: TRBV6-6
D: .
size: .
CDR3: CASNKVVRGQNTEAFF
DNA: TGTGCCAGCAACAAAGTCGTCAGGGGTCAGAACACTGAAGCTTTCTTT

J: TRBJ1-6
V: TRBV5-6
D: TRBD1
size: .
CDR3: CASSWTGVNSPLHF
DNA: TGTGCCAGCAGCTGGACAGGGGTCAATTCACCCCTCCACTTT

J: TRBJ1-3
V: TRBV18
D: .
size: .
CDR3: CASSPTESSGNTIYF
DNA: TGTGCCAGCTCACCAACGGAGAGCTCTGGAAACACCATATATTTT

J: TRBJ2-3
V: TRBV5-4
D: .
size: .
CDR3: CASSRGGGVGGRTDTQYF
DNA: TGTGCCAGCAGCCGAGGGGGCGGGGTGGGTGGGAGGACAGATACGCAGTATTTT

J: TRBJ2-2
V: TRBV2
D: .
size: .
CDR3: CASSERFGGTGELFF
DNA: TGTGCCAGCAGTGAACGATTCGGGGGCACCGGGGAGCTGTTTTTT

J: TRBJ1-5
V: TRBV27
D: TRBD1
size: .
CDR3: CATSKGGLSNQPQNF
DNA: TGTGCTACGTCCAAAGGGGGCTTGAGCAATCAGCCCCAGAATTTT

J: TRBJ2-3
V: TRBV4-1
D: .
size: .
CDR3: CASSYDISTDTQYF
DNA: TGCGCCAGCAGCTACGACATAAGCACAGATACGCAGTATTTT

J: TRBJ2-7
V: TRBV29-1
D: TRBD1
size: .
CDR3: CSVVRTGAYEQYF
DNA: TGCAGCGTTGTTAGGACAGGGGCCTACGAGCAGTACTTC

J: TRBJ2-7
V: TRBV19
D: .
size: .
CDR3: CASRRGGGAYEQYF
DNA: TGTGCCTCCCGAAGGGGAGGGGGAGCCTACGAGCAGTACTTC